This T cell receptor (beta chain) was sequenced in a study of shared clonotypes between healthy human individuals. V shed 3 bases and J 3 bases; nucleotides not matched to a gene: 6. The germline gives CDR1 SEHNR, CDR2 FQNEAQ (reference sequence). CDR3 size: 15 residues. Generated by immunoSEQ multiplex PCR, the TCRdb table keeps only in-frame clones and is missing some. The sample has some 2 million clones, around 95% seen once. The sequence came from a man younger than 35 in good health. Source material: naive CD4+ T cells sorted from blood. Subset specified: CD45RA+ positively selected. The V and J genes are TRBV7-9 and TRBJ2-7, with TRBD1 identical over 9 bases. The DNA for the CDR3 is TGTGCCAGCAGCTTCCAGACAGGGGGGAGCTACGAGCAGTACTTC. Its protein product is CASSFQTGGSYEQYF.